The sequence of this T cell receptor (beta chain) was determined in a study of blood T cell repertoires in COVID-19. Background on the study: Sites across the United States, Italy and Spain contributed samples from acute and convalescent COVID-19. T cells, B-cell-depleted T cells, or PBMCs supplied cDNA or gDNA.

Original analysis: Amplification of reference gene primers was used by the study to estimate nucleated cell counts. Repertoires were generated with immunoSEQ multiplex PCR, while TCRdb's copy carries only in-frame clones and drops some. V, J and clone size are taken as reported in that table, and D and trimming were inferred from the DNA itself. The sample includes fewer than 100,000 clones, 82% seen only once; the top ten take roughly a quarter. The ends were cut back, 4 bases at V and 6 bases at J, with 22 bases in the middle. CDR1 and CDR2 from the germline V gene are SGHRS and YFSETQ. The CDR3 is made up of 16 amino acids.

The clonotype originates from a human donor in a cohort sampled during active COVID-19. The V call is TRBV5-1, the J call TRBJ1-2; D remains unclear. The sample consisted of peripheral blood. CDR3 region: CASSNTPGGRSDGYTF. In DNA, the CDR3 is TGCGCCAGCAGCAACACCCCTGGAGGAAGGAGTGATGGCTACACCTTC. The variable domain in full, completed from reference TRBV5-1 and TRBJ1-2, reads KAGVTQTPRYLIKTRGQQVTLSCSPISGHRSVSWYQQTPGQGLQFLFEYFSETQRNKGNFPGRFSGRQFSNSRSEMNVSTLELGDSALYLCASSNTPGGRSDGYTFGSGTRLTVV.